The 30 T cell receptor beta chains listed next were all sequenced from one sample in a study of blood T cell repertoires in COVID-19. Sequenced by immunoSEQ multiplex PCR; TCRdb stores in-frame clones only, minus some. The sample records about 99,000 clones, around 83% being singletons. The sample was peripheral blood. The receptors were gathered from a woman older than 75 with active or convalescent COVID-19.

The chain employs TRBV14 and TRBJ2-1, with TRBD2 matching over 8 bases. CDR3 length equals 18 residues. V was pared by 0 bases and J by 0 bases, with 7 bases of the junction left unmatched. Germline V lookup: CDR1 SGHDN, CDR2 FVKESK. The CDR3, as DNA: TGTGCCAGCAGCCAAGATAAGGCTAGCGGGCCCTCCTACAATGAGCAGTTCTTC. Its protein is CASSQDKASGPSYNEQFF.

V and J are TRBV28 and TRBJ2-3, with TRBD2 matching over 7 bases. Germline V CDR1 and CDR2: MDHEN, SYDVKM. The CDR3 sequence is 15 residues long. The V segment lost 5 bases and the J segment 2 bases; nucleotides outside the gene matches: 7. The CDR3 here is CASSPASGHTDTQYF. In DNA, the CDR3 is TGTGCCAGCAGTCCCGCTAGCGGTCACACAGATACGCAGTATTTT.

This clone was found once. The chain recombines TRBV27 with TRBJ1-1; D possibly corresponds to TRBD1 (5 bases). The CDR3 contains 14 residues. Per germline, CDR1 MNHEY and CDR2 SMNVEV (reference sequence). V was shortened by 7 bases and J by 4 bases, with 16 bases between the two germline ends. CDR3 nucleotide sequence: TGTGCCAGCACCAGATTATTGGGGGGCACTGAAGCTTTCTTT. Its translation: CASTRLLGGTEAFF.

This chain joins TRBV4-2 and TRBJ1-2; TRBD1 matches 11 bases. Germline V CDR1 and CDR2: LGHNA, YNFKEQ. There are 17 residues in the CDR3. The trim removed 2 bases at V and 1 base at J, leaving 6 bases unmatched. The CDR3 loop is CASSQSLGQGVNYGYTF. CDR3 nucleotide sequence: TGTGCCAGCAGCCAATCGTTGGGACAGGGGGTTAACTATGGCTACACCTTC.

This clone showed up just a few times. The chain combines TRBV4-2 with TRBJ1-6, with D maybe TRBD1 (6 bases). Looked up from germline, CDR1 is LGHNA and CDR2 is YNFKEQ. The CDR3 extends over 19 amino acids. Trimming shortened V by 2 bases and J by 0 bases, and 17 bases separated the two germline ends. For the CDR3, the DNA is TGTGCCAGCAGCCAATCCGGGGGGCGCGGAAGCTCCTATAATTCACCCCTCCACTTT. It is translated as CASSQSGGRGSSYNSPLHF.

The count of this clone is one. The rearrangement uses TRBV5-1 and TRBJ2-2, with a tentative D call TRBD1 (6 bases). CDR1 and CDR2 from the germline V gene are SGHRS and YFSETQ. CDR3 size: 16 residues. The V end lost 4 bases, the J end lost 2 bases, and 15 bases lay between the germline ends. As DNA, the CDR3 is TGCGCCAGCAGCCAGGCCCGGACAGCTAACACCGGGGAGCTGTTTTTT. Amino acid sequence: CASSQARTANTGELFF.

The chain carries TRBV11-2 and TRBJ2-1, with 8 positions matching TRBD2. There are 17 residues in the CDR3. The germline CDR1 and CDR2 sequences are SGHAT and FQNNGV. Trimming took 0 bases from V and 3 from J; bases not matched to a gene: 7. The CDR3 DNA is TGTGCCAGCAGCTTAGAAGGTCGGGGGGGAGGCTACAATGAGCAGTTCTTC. This encodes CASSLEGRGGGYNEQFF. The full variable domain, in which reference TRBV11-2 and TRBJ2-1 provide the parts outside the CDR3, is EAGVAQSPRYKIIEKRQSVAFWCNPISGHATLYWYQQILGQGPKLLIQFQNNGVVDDSQLPKDRFSAERLKGVDSTLKIQPAKLEDSAVYLCASSLEGRGGGYNEQFFGPGTRLTVL.

The rearrangement joins TRBV11-1 to TRBJ2-7, with 7 bases aligning to TRBD1. This CDR3 is 15 amino acids long. The V gene end was trimmed by 5 bases and the J gene end by 3 bases; junction bases not matched to a gene: 10. From germline, CDR1 is SGHAT and CDR2 FQDESV (reference sequence). DNA of the CDR3: TGTGCCAGCAGCCCGCCCGGGACAGCTTACTACGAGCAGTACTTC. Translating it yields CASSPPGTAYYEQYF.

This clone was seen just once. The chain couples TRBV9 to TRBJ2-2, with 8 nucleotides matching TRBD2. This CDR3 has 14 residues. Germline trimming cut 6 bases from V and 6 bases from J; bases unmatched to any gene: 7. Germline-derived CDR1 and CDR2 are SGDLS and YYNGEE. The CDR3 sequence: CASTQSGLAGELFF. For the CDR3, the DNA is TGTGCCAGCACCCAATCGGGACTAGCCGGGGAGCTGTTTTTT.

This clone was detected a few times. This chain links TRBV19 with TRBJ2-1; TRBD2 matches 13 bases. This CDR3 has 19 amino acids. V dropped 6 bases and J dropped 0; count of bases not matched to a gene: 11. Germline lookup yields CDR1 LNHDA and CDR2 SQIVND (reference sequence). The CDR3, as DNA: TGTGCCAGTAGACGGGGACTAGCGGGATCTGCCAGCTCCTACAATGAGCAGTTCTTC. Residues: CASRRGLAGSASSYNEQFF.

This clone was seen a few times. The V and J genes are TRBV5-5 and TRBJ2-7, with a weak D call TRBD2 (5 bases). Germline V gene lookup returns CDR1 SGHKS and CDR2 YYEKEE (reference sequence). This CDR3 is 13 amino acids long. V was cut by 6 bases and J by 4 bases, with 14 bases left in between. CDR3 sequence reads: CASTVGDMYEQYF. DNA for the CDR3: TGTGCCAGCACCGTGGGAGACATGTACGAGCAGTACTTC.

This rearrangement joins TRBV5-3 to TRBJ2-7; D possibly corresponds to TRBD1 (6 bases). TRBV5-3 is given ORF status, its function remaining uncertain. The germline V and J ends were trimmed by 2 bases and 0 bases, with 12 bases remaining between them. The CDR3 runs to 15 residues. Here the CDR3 reads CARSFLNRASYEQYF. The CDR3, as DNA: TGTGCCAGAAGCTTCCTAAACAGGGCCTCCTACGAGCAGTACTTC.

This sequence joins TRBV6-4 and TRBJ2-3; D possibly corresponds to TRBD2 (6 bases). The CDR3 contains 14 residues. The germline gives CDR1 MRHNA, CDR2 SNTAGT. V lost 4 bases to trimming and J lost 2 bases, with 10 bases between them. The CDR3: CASSASGYTDTQYF. CDR3 DNA sequence: TGTGCCAGCAGTGCAAGCGGGTACACAGATACGCAGTATTTT.

The V call is TRBV5-1, the J call TRBJ2-3; TRBD2 aligns across 13 bases. Per the germline V gene, CDR1 is SGHRS and CDR2 is YFSETQ. The CDR3 consists of 16 residues. J was trimmed by 3 bases and V by 1 base; bases with no gene match: 2. The CDR3 region has the DNA TGCGCCAGCAGCTTGTGGACTAGCGGGAGAACAGATACGCAGTATTTT. It is translated as CASSLWTSGRTDTQYF.

The V gene is TRBV9, the J gene TRBJ1-2; weak D call: TRBD1 (6 bases). Germline assignment: CDR1 SGDLS and CDR2 YYNGEE. V was trimmed by 4 bases and J by 4 bases, leaving 17 bases between them. The CDR3 spans 15 residues. The CDR3 loop is CASSFLNTGTYGYTF. In DNA, the CDR3 is TGTGCCAGCAGCTTCCTAAATACAGGGACCTATGGCTACACCTTC.

A single count supports this clone. The chain combines TRBV28 with TRBJ1-4, with TRBD1 identical over 9 bases. J lost 7 bases, V lost 6 bases, and 9 bases had no gene match. The germline CDR1 and CDR2 sequences are MDHEN and SYDVKM. The length of the CDR3 is 15 residues. The CDR3 coding sequence is TGTGCCAGCAGCACGGGACAGGGCGGGCGTGAAAAACTGTTTTTT. This sequence encodes CASSTGQGGREKLFF. Drawing the rest from reference TRBV28 and TRBJ1-4, the complete variable domain is DVKVTQSSRYLVKRTGEKVFLECVQDMDHENMFWYRQDPGLGLRLIYFSYDVKMKEKGDIPEGYSVSREKKERFSLILESASTNQTSMYLCASSTGQGGREKLFFGSGTQLSVL.

The chain joins TRBV5-1 to TRBJ1-1; the D is unclear. This CDR3 comprises 13 residues. Germline values: CDR1 SGHRS, CDR2 YFSETQ. Trimming took off 4 bases at V and 7 bases at J, with 14 bases between the two ends. The CDR3 spells CASSVRDGVEAFF. The DNA for the CDR3 is TGCGCCAGCAGCGTGAGGGATGGGGTTGAAGCTTTCTTT.

This chain joins TRBV2 and TRBJ1-5, with D uncertain. The CDR3 is 14 residues long. The germline V gene has CDR1 SNHLY and CDR2 FYNNEI. V was cut by 5 bases and J by 6 bases, with 14 bases left in between. As DNA, the CDR3 is TGTGCCAGCAGTAGAGAGACCGGGAGTCAGCCCCAGCATTTT. Translating gives CASSRETGSQPQHF.

The V call is TRBV24-1, the J call TRBJ2-3, with D perhaps matching TRBD2 (7 bases). The V gene lost 9 bases and the J gene lost 0 bases, with 12 bases spanning the gap. The CDR3 consists of 14 residues. CDR1 is KGHDR, CDR2 SFDVKD, per germline. CDR3 in amino acids: CATSGRGSTDTQYF. The CDR3 DNA follows: TGTGCCACCTCAGGGAGGGGGAGCACAGATACGCAGTATTTT.

V is TRBV9 and J is TRBJ2-1, with TRBD2 identical over 8 bases. J gave up 5 bases and V 2 bases, and 9 bases lay outside the gene matches. The CDR3 length is 16 residues. Germline values: CDR1 SGDLS, CDR2 YYNGEE. The CDR3 DNA is TGTGCCAGCAGCGTTAGGATCGGAGCGGGAGACAATGAGCAGTTCTTC. Protein product: CASSVRIGAGDNEQFF.

The J gene is TRBJ2-5, the V gene TRBV6-6, with TRBD2 matching 15 bases. V lost 5 bases to trimming and J lost 5 bases; unmatched junction nucleotides: 9. CDR3 length equals 17 residues. Germline lookup yields CDR1 MNHNY and CDR2 SVGAGI (reference sequence). The CDR3 DNA reads as TGTGCCAGCAGTCCACGGACTAGCGGGAGGGCCGGGGAGACCCAGTACTTC. Translating it yields CASSPRTSGRAGETQYF.

V gene TRBV3-1 (or the pseudogene TRBV3-2) combines with J gene TRBJ1-4, with a weak D call TRBD1 (5 bases). There are 12 residues in the CDR3. Trimming removed 4 bases at V and 7 bases at J, with 7 bases between. The V gene's germline CDR1 is LGHDT and CDR2 YNNKEL (reference sequence). The CDR3 DNA sequence: TGTGCCAGCAGCCCTGACAGTGAAAAACTGTTTTTT. It encodes CASSPDSEKLFF.

The chain links TRBV9 to TRBJ1-4; 9 bases are a match to TRBD1. The CDR3 has 16 residues. Germline trimming cut 0 bases from V and 7 bases from J; bases unmatched to any gene: 7. Germline CDR1 reads SGDLS; CDR2 reads YYNGEE. CDR3 loop: CASSVGGTGSAEKLFF. The DNA of the CDR3 is TGTGCCAGCAGCGTAGGAGGGACAGGGAGTGCTGAAAAACTGTTTTTT.

This clone has only a few counts. J is TRBJ1-1 and V is TRBV29-1, with 7 bases lining up with TRBD1. The V and J ends lost 2 bases and 0 bases, in that order; junction bases with no gene match: 3. The CDR3 covers 14 residues. Germline CDR1 is SQVTM and CDR2 is ANQGSEA. CDR3 in amino acids: CSVETGELNTEAFF. The CDR3 DNA reads as TGCAGCGTTGAAACAGGGGAGTTGAACACTGAAGCTTTCTTT.

Written as DNA, the CDR3 is TGTGCCAGCAGCCAAGATCCGTTGTCCTCTGGGGCCAACGTCCTGACTTTC. As protein: CASSQDPLSSGANVLTF. The chain links TRBV14 to TRBJ2-6; D not resolved. The CDR3 totals 17 residues. V was trimmed by 0 bases and J by 0 bases, leaving 9 bases between them. Germline-derived CDR1 and CDR2 are SGHDN and FVKESK.

The chain links TRBV7-2 to TRBJ2-2; TRBD2 aligns across 8 bases. The V segment lost 3 bases and the J segment 1 base; nucleotides outside the gene matches: 1. This CDR3 spans 15 amino acids. Germline V gene lookup returns CDR1 SGHTA and CDR2 FQGNSA. CDR3 DNA: TGTGCCAGCAGCTTCGCGGGAGGGAACACCGGGGAGCTGTTTTTT. The encoded protein is CASSFAGGNTGELFF. Using reference TRBV7-2 and TRBJ2-2 for the parts outside the CDR3, the full variable domain is GAGVSQSPSNKVTEKGKDVELRCDPISGHTALYWYRQSLGQGLEFLIYFQGNSAPDKSGLPSDRFSAERTGGSVSTLTIQRTQQEDSAVYLCASSFAGGNTGELFFGEGSRLTVL.

This chain links TRBV6-6 with TRBJ1-2; 9 bases align to TRBD1. Germline loops: CDR1 MNHNY, CDR2 SVGAGI (reference sequence). The ends lost 2 bases at V and 5 bases at J; junction bases unmatched: 3. CDR3 length: 14 amino acids. The CDR3 DNA reads TGTGCCAGCAGTTACGGGGACAGGGAATATGGCTACACCTTC. Amino acids: CASSYGDREYGYTF.

The CDR3 sequence is CASSGRVYGYTF. CDR3 DNA: TGTGCCAGCAGCGGGAGAGTGTATGGCTACACCTTC. The rearrangement links TRBV2 to TRBJ1-2, with no clear D. The CDR3 is 12 residues long. Germline loops: CDR1 SNHLY, CDR2 FYNNEI. The V end was cut by 6 bases, the J end by 5 bases, with 10 bases between.

The CDR3 region is CASSFRERETQYF. The CDR3 nucleotides are TGTGCCAGCAGTTTTCGGGAAAGGGAGACCCAGTACTTC. The chain combines TRBV28 with TRBJ2-5; D might be TRBD2 (5 bases). Germline loops: CDR1 MDHEN, CDR2 SYDVKM. This CDR3 is built from 13 residues. The V gene lost 3 bases and the J gene lost 5 bases, with 10 bases spanning the gap.

This clone was observed a single time. The chain employs TRBV4-3 and TRBJ2-5; TRBD1 matches 7 bases. There are 13 residues in the CDR3. Per the germline V gene, CDR1 is LGHNA and CDR2 is YSLEER. With V trimmed by 5 bases and J by 9 bases, 9 bases remained unmatched. DNA for the CDR3: TGCGCCAGCAGCTACCTGACAGGGTCGGCCCAGTACTTC. Translating it yields CASSYLTGSAQYF.